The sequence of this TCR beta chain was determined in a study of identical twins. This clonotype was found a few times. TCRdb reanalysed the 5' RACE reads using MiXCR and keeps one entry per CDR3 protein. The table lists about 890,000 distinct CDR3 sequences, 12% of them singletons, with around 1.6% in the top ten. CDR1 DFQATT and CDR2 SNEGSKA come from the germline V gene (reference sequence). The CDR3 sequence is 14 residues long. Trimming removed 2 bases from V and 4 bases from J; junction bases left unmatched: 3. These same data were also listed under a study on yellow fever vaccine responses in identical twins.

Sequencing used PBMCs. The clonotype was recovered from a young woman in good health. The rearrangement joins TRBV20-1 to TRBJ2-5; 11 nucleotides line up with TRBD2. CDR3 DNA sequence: TGCAGTGCTAGAACTAGCGGGAGATCAGAGACCCAGTACTTC. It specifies CSARTSGRSETQYF.